This TCR beta chain was identified in a study of naive and memory T cell subsets. Study-wide findings and caveats: Especially in CD8 cells, naive repertoires contained a few larger clonotypes, possibly CD45RA-re-expressing memory cells. RNA-based TCR counts may shift with T cell activation and differentiation.

The beta constant-region primer was an equimolar mix of two oligonucleotides covering TRBC1 and TRBC2. Four rounds of PCR amplified the ligated cDNA using nested alpha and beta constant-region primers plus SP2. TCRdb analysed the UMI-ligation and nested PCR reads with MiXCR anew, one entry per CDR3 protein. The data show some 110,000 distinct CDR3 sequences, with approximately 15% seen just once and around 2.7% held by the top ten. This clonotype was observed many times. Its antigen is unidentified. The receptor was derived from a human donor in good health. The sequenced material came from naive CD8+ T cells from blood.

Written as DNA, the CDR3 is TGTGCCAGCAGCTTAGCCCCCATGGCAGGCAATCAGGAGCCCCAGCATTTT. Translation gives CASSLAPMAGNQEPQHF. The chain uses TRBV11-1 and TRBJ1-5; D gene unclear. Trimming took off 0 bases at V and 8 bases at J, with 20 bases between the two ends. This CDR3 region has 17 residues. Germline loops: CDR1 SGHAT, CDR2 FQDESV (reference sequence).